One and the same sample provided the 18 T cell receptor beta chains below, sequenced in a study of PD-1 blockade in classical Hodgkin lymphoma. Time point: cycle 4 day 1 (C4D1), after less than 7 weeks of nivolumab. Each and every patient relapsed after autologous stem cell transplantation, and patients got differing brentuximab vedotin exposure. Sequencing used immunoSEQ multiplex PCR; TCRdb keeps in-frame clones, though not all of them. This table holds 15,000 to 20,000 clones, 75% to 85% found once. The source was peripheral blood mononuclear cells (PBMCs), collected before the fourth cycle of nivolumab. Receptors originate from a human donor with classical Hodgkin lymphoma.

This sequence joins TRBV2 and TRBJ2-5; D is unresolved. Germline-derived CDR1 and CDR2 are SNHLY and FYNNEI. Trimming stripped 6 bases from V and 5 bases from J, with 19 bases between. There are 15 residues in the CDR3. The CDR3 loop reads CASRALTGSGETQYF. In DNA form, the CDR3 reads TGTGCCAGCAGAGCCCTTACGGGCTCTGGGGAGACCCAGTACTTC.

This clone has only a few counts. Here the CDR3 reads CASSSRQGFHEQFF. CDR3 sequence (DNA): TGTGCCAGCAGCTCTCGACAGGGATTCCATGAGCAGTTCTTC. The V call is TRBV7-9, the J call TRBJ2-1, with 7 bases that match TRBD1. Trimming cost V 4 bases and J 8 bases; bases outside gene matches: 8. Germline assignment: CDR1 SEHNR and CDR2 FQNEAQ (reference sequence). The CDR3 length is 14 residues.

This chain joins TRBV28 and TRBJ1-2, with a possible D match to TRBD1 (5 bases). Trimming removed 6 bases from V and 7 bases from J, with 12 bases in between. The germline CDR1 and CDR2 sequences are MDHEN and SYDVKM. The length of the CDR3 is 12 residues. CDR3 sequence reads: CASSLSGSGYTF. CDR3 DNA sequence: TGTGCCAGCAGCCTGTCAGGGTCTGGCTACACCTTC.

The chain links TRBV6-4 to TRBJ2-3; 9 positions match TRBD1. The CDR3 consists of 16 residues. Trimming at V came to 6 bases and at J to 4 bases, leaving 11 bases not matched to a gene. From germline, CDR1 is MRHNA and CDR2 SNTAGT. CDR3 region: CASSPLGTGMADTQYF. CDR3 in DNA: TGTGCCAGCAGCCCACTGGGGACAGGGATGGCAGATACGCAGTATTTT.

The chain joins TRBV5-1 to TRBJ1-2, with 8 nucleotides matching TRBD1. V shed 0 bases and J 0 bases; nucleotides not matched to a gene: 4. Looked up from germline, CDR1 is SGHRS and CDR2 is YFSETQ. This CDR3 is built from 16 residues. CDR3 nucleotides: TGCGCCAGCAGCTTGGCGCCGGACAGGGCTAACTATGGCTACACCTTC. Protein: CASSLAPDRANYGYTF.

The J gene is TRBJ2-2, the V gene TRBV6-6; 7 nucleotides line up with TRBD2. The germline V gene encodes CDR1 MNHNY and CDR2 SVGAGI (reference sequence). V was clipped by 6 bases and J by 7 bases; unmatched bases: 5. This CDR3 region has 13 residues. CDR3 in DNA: TGTGCCAGCAGGTCTAGCGGCGGCGGGGAGCTGTTTTTT. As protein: CASRSSGGGELFF.

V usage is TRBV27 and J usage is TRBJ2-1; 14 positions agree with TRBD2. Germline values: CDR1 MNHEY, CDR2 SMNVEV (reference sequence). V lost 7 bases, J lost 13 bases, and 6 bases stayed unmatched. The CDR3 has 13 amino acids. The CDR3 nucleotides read TGTGCCAGCACCACGGGACTAGCGGGAGTTCAGTTCTTC. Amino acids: CASTTGLAGVQFF.

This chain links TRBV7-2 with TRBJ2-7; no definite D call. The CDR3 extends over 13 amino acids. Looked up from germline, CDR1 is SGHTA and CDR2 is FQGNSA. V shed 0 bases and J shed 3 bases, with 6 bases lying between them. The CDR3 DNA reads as TGTGCCAGCAGCTTAGCGAGCTACTACGAGCAGTACGTC. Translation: CASSLASYYEQYV.

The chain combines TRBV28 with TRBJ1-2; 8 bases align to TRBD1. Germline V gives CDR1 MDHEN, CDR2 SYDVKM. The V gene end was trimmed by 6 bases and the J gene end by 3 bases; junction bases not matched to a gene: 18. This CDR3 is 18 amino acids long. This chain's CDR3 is CASRENQGARDVDYGYTF. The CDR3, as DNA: TGTGCCAGCAGGGAAAATCAGGGGGCGAGAGATGTTGACTATGGCTACACCTTC.

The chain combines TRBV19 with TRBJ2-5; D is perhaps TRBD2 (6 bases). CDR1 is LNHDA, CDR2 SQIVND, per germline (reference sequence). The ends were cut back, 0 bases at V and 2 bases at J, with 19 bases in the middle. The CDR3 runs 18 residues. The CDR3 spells CASSIDGRQPGIQETQYF. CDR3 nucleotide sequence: TGTGCCAGTAGTATAGATGGGAGGCAACCGGGGATACAAGAGACCCAGTACTTC.

CDR3 in amino acids: CAISEYGQPLGAGYTF. The CDR3 region has the DNA TGTGCCATCAGTGAGTACGGACAACCCCTCGGTGCTGGCTACACCTTC. This chain connects TRBV10-3 to TRBJ1-2; D possibly corresponds to TRBD1 (5 bases). The V and J ends lost 1 base and 7 bases respectively, with 19 bases between them. The germline gives CDR1 ENHRY, CDR2 SYGVKD. This CDR3 contains 16 residues.

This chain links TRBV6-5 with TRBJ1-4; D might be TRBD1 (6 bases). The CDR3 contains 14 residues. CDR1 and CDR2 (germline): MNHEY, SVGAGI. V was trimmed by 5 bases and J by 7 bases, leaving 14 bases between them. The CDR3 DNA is TGTGCCAGCAGTCCTCAGGGGAGGGTTGAAAAACTGTTTTTT. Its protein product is CASSPQGRVEKLFF.

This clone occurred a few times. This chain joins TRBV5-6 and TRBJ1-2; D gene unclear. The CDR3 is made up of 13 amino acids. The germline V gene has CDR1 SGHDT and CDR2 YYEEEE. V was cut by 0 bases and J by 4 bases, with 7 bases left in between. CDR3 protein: CASSLELGYGYTF. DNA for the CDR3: TGTGCCAGCAGCTTGGAGCTGGGCTATGGCTACACCTTC.

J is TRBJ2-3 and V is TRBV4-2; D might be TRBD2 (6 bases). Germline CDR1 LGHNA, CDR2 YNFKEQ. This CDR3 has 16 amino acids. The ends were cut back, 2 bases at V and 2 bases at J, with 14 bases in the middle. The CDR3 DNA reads TGTGCCAGCAGCCAAAGGGGTAGCGGAGACACAGATACGCAGTATTTT. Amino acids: CASSQRGSGDTDTQYF.

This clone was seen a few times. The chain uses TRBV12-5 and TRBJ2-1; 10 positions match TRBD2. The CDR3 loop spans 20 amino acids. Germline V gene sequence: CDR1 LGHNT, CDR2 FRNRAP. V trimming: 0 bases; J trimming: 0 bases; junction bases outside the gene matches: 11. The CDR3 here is CASGLVLSLSSGSSYNEQFF. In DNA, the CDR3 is TGTGCTAGTGGTTTGGTACTAAGTTTGTCTAGCGGGAGCTCCTACAATGAGCAGTTCTTC. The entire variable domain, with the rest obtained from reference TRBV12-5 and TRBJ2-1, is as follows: DARVTQTPRHKVTEMGQEVTMRCQPILGHNTVFWYRQTMMQGLELLAYFRNRAPLDDSGMPKDRFSAEMPDATLATLKIQPSEPRDSAVYFCASGLVLSLSSGSSYNEQFFGPGTRLTVL.

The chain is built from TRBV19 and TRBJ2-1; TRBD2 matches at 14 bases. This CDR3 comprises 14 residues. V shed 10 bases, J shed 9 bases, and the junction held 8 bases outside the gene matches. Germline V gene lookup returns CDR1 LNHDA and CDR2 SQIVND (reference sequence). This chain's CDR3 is CATRTSGGLFEQFF. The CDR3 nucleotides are TGTGCCACCAGGACTAGCGGGGGGCTATTTGAGCAGTTCTTC. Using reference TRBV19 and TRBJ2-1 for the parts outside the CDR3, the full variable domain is DGGITQSPKYLFRKEGQNVTLSCEQNLNHDAMYWYRQDPGQGLRLIYYSQIVNDFQKGDIAEGYSVSREKKESFPLTVTSAQKNPTAFYLCATRTSGGLFEQFFGPGTRLTVL.

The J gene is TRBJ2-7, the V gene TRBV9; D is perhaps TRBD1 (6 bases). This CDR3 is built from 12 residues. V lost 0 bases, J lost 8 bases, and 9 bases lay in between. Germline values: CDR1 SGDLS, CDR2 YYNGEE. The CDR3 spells CASSVEQGQQYF. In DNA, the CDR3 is TGTGCCAGCAGCGTAGAACAGGGTCAGCAGTACTTC.

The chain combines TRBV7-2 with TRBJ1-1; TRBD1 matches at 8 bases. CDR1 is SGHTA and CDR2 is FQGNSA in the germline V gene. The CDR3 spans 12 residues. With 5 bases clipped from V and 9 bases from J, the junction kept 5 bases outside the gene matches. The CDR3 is CASSPGTGKAFF. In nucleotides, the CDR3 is TGTGCCAGCAGCCCGGGGACAGGCAAAGCTTTCTTT. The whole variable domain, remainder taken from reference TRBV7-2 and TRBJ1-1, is GAGVSQSPSNKVTEKGKDVELRCDPISGHTALYWYRQSLGQGLEFLIYFQGNSAPDKSGLPSDRFSAERTGGSVSTLTIQRTQQEDSAVYLCASSPGTGKAFFGQGTRLTVV.